One and the same sample provided the 16 T cell receptor beta chains below, sequenced in a study of T cell responses to AZD1222 COVID-19 vaccine. Measured with immunoSEQ multiplex PCR; TCRdb has only the in-frame clones, and not every one. The table lists 75,000 to 100,000 clones, roughly 88% of them singletons, with roughly 25% in the top ten. The sequencing used peripheral blood, collected on day 0 of AZD1222 vaccination. Receptors were obtained from an adult in good health.

The V and J genes are TRBV4-2 and TRBJ1-2; D gene uncertain. Germline V gives CDR1 LGHNA, CDR2 YNFKEQ. Trimming pared 0 bases from V and 4 bases from J, leaving 9 bases between. The CDR3 covers 14 residues. Here the CDR3 reads CASSQEPSSYGYTF. CDR3 coding DNA: TGTGCCAGCAGCCAAGAGCCGTCTTCCTATGGCTACACCTTC.

Written as DNA, the CDR3 is TGTGCCAGCAGTTTATACAGACAATACGAGCAGTACTTC. Translated: CASSLYRQYEQYF. The rearrangement uses TRBV12-3 or TRBV12-4 and TRBJ2-7; no clear D gene. V lost 2 bases, J lost 4 bases, and 9 bases lay in between. The CDR3 contains 13 residues.

The rearrangement links TRBV25-1 to TRBJ1-5, with a possible D match to TRBD1 (5 bases). The ends were cut back, 8 bases at V and 4 bases at J, with 9 bases in the middle. CDR1 MGHDK and CDR2 SYGVNS come from the germline V gene. CDR3 length: 12 residues. In nucleotides, the CDR3 is TGTGCCAGCGGGGGGGATAATCAGCCCCAGCATTTT. It is translated as CASGGDNQPQHF.

This chain links TRBV5-4 with TRBJ2-7, with TRBD1 as a possible D gene (5 bases). The CDR3 runs to 13 residues. Germline-derived CDR1 and CDR2 are SGHNT and YYREEE (reference sequence). The V gene lost 1 base and the J gene lost 0 bases, with 5 bases spanning the gap. In DNA form, the CDR3 reads TGTGCCAGCAGCTTGCAGGGCTCCTACGAGCAGTACTTC. Encoded protein: CASSLQGSYEQYF.

This chain uses TRBV6-5 with TRBJ2-2, with 7 bases matching TRBD2. Germline V CDR1 and CDR2: MNHEY, SVGAGI. This CDR3 spans 15 amino acids. Trimming cost V 6 bases and J 4 bases; bases outside gene matches: 8. The CDR3, as DNA: TGTGCCAGCAGCCTGGCTAGCGGAATCACCGGGGAGCTGTTTTTT. Its protein is CASSLASGITGELFF.

The chain links TRBV12-3 or TRBV12-4 to TRBJ1-4; D remains ambiguous. The CDR3 loop spans 13 amino acids. The V and J ends lost 6 bases and 7 bases respectively, with 12 bases between them. The CDR3 DNA reads TGTGCCAGCAGAGCTTACCCGGGTGAAAAACTGTTTTTT. Translating gives CASRAYPGEKLFF.

The V gene is TRBV29-1, the J gene TRBJ2-7; 9 bases map to TRBD1. The germline gives CDR1 SQVTM, CDR2 ANQGSEA. This CDR3 has 11 amino acids. With V trimmed by 7 bases and J by 5 bases, 3 bases remained unmatched. The CDR3 DNA reads as TGCAGCGCCGACAGGGGGGACGAGCAGTACTTC. It yields the protein CSADRGDEQYF.

The rearrangement uses TRBV4-2 and TRBJ1-1; D might be TRBD1 (5 bases). The CDR3 has 16 amino acids. Trimming stripped 1 base from V and 1 base from J, with 13 bases between. CDR1 is LGHNA, CDR2 YNFKEQ, per germline. The chain's CDR3 is CASSQGVGTSNTEAFF. DNA for the CDR3: TGTGCCAGCAGCCAAGGGGTCGGGACTTCGAACACTGAAGCTTTCTTT.

This chain uses TRBV19 with TRBJ1-2; the match to TRBD1 covers 10 bases. Germline CDR1 LNHDA, CDR2 SQIVND (reference sequence). The V gene end was trimmed by 7 bases and the J gene end by 5 bases; junction bases not matched to a gene: 22. CDR3 length: 19 amino acids. In DNA form, the CDR3 reads TGTGCCAGTACCTCCGAAGGGACAGGGGCATCTAATCTCCCGTATGGCTACACCTTC. As protein: CASTSEGTGASNLPYGYTF.

V is TRBV18 and J is TRBJ2-7; 9 nucleotides line up with TRBD1. Germline V lookup: CDR1 KGHSH, CDR2 LQKENI. V lost 1 base, J lost 4 bases, and 5 bases stayed unmatched. The CDR3 runs 15 residues. CDR3 sequence: CASSPLPDRGYEQYF. CDR3 DNA sequence: TGTGCCAGCTCACCACTCCCGGACAGGGGTTACGAGCAGTACTTC.

V gene TRBV28 combines with J gene TRBJ1-1; TRBD1 agrees at 11 bases. Germline lookup yields CDR1 MDHEN and CDR2 SYDVKM. The trim removed 4 bases at V and 4 bases at J, leaving 5 bases unmatched. The CDR3 covers 15 residues. CDR3 nucleotide sequence: TGTGCCAGCAGTTCGCCCGGGACAGGGGGCACTGAAGCTTTCTTT. Its protein product is CASSSPGTGGTEAFF.

The chain uses TRBV27 and TRBJ2-7; tentatively, D is TRBD1 or TRBD2 (6 bases each). The V gene's germline CDR1 is MNHEY and CDR2 SMNVEV (reference sequence). The CDR3 length is 15 residues. Deletions cut 6 bases from V and 3 bases from J, with 18 bases between. The CDR3 nucleotides read TGTGCCAGCAGCTGGGGGGCGAGTCTTTTCTACGAGCAGTACTTC. Protein product: CASSWGASLFYEQYF.

This clone was found a few times. The gene calls are TRBV30 and TRBJ2-5, with 7 bases matching TRBD1. The CDR3 is made up of 16 amino acids. In germline, CDR1 is GTSNPN, CDR2 SVGIG (reference sequence). J was trimmed by 1 base and V by 4 bases; bases with no gene match: 12. The CDR3 nucleotides read TGTGCCTGGAACCCCCGACAGGGTGTGGGCCAAGAGACCCAGTACTTC. It yields the protein CAWNPRQGVGQETQYF.

The CDR3 nucleotides read TGTGCCAGCCAGGGGACAGGGCTAGCCTACGAGCAGTACTTC. Its translation is CASQGTGLAYEQYF. The chain is built from TRBV2 and TRBJ2-7, with 9 positions matching TRBD1. The ends lost 8 bases at V and 2 bases at J; junction bases unmatched: 7. Germline loops: CDR1 SNHLY, CDR2 FYNNEI. The length of the CDR3 is 14 residues.

V usage is TRBV11-2 and J usage is TRBJ2-7, with 7 positions matching TRBD1. V was clipped by 4 bases and J by 1 base; unmatched bases: 4. The CDR3 runs to 14 residues. CDR1 is SGHAT and CDR2 is FQNNGV in the germline V gene. The CDR3 nucleotides read TGTGCCAGCAGCTCGAGGACAGGTTCCTACGAGCAGTACTTC. Protein product: CASSSRTGSYEQYF.

This sequence joins TRBV7-9 and TRBJ2-7, with D possibly called TRBD1 or TRBD2 (5 bases each). V was shortened by 4 bases and J by 0 bases, with 7 bases between the two germline ends. This CDR3 spans 13 amino acids. The V gene's germline CDR1 is SEHNR and CDR2 FQNEAQ (reference sequence). The CDR3 DNA follows: TGTGCCAGCAGCTGGGGGAGCTCCTACGAGCAGTACTTC. Translation gives CASSWGSSYEQYF.